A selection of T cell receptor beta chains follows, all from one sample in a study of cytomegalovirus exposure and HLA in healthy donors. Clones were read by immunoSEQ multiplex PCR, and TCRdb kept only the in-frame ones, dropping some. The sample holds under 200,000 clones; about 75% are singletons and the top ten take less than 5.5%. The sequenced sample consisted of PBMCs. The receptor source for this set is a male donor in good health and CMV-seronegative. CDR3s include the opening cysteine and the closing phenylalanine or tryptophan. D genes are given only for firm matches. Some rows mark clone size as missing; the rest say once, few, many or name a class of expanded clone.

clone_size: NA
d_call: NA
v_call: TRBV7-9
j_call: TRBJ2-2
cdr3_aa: CASSLGRQQALNTGELFF
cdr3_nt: TGTGCCAGCAGCTTAGGTCGGCAACAGGCCTTGAACACCGGGGAGCTGTTTTTT

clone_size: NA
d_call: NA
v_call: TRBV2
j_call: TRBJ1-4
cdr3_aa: CASSEAPWQSNEELFF
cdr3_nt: TGTGCCAGCAGTGAAGCGCCGTGGCAGAGTAATGAGGAACTGTTTTTT

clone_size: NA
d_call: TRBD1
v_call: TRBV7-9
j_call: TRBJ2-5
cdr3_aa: CASSSGTGGETQYF
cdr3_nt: TGTGCCAGCAGCTCCGGGACAGGGGGAGAGACCCAGTACTTC

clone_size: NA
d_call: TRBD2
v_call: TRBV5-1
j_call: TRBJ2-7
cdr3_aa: CASSFSGSPYEQYF
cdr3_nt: TGCGCCAGCAGCTTTAGCGGGAGTCCCTACGAGCAGTACTTC

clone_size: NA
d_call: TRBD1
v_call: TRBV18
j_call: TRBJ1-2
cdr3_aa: CASSSQGDDGYTF
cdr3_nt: TGTGCCAGCTCATCCCAGGGGGACGATGGCTACACCTTC

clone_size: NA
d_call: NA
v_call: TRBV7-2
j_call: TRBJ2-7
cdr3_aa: CASSQPPLRATYEQYF
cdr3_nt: TGTGCCAGCAGCCAACCCCCCCTGAGAGCGACCTACGAGCAGTACTTC

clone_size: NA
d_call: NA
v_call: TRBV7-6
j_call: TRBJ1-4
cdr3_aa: CASSLEHRSNEKLFF
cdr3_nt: TGTGCCAGCAGCTTAGAGCACAGAAGTAATGAAAAACTGTTTTTT

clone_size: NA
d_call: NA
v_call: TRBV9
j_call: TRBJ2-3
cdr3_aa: CASSAGGVTDTQYF
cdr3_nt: TGTGCCAGCAGCGCTGGGGGCGTTACAGATACGCAGTATTTT

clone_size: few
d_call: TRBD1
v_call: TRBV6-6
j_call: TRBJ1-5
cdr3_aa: CASSYSNRGVKPQHF
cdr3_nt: TGTGCCAGCAGTTACTCGAACAGGGGCGTTAAGCCCCAGCATTTT

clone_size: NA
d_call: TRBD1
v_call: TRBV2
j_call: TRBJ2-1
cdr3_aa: CASSGDSNEQFF
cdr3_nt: TGTGCCAGCAGTGGGGACAGCAATGAGCAGTTCTTC

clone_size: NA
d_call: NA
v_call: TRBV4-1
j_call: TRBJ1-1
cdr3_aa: CASSPGITSTEAFF
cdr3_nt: TGCGCCAGCAGCCCAGGGATTACCAGCACTGAAGCTTTCTTT

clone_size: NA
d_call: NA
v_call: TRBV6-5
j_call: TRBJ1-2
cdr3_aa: CASRTTGTLYGYTF
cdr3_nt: TGTGCCAGCAGGACAACCGGGACACTTTATGGCTACACCTTC

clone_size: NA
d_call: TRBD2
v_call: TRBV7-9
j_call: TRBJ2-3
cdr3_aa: CASSSSGADTQYF
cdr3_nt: TGTGCCAGCAGCTCAAGCGGGGCAGATACGCAGTATTTT

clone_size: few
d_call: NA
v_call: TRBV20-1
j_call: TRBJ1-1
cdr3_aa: CSGPQGAEAFF
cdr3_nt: TGCAGTGGTCCCCAGGGCGCTGAAGCTTTCTTT

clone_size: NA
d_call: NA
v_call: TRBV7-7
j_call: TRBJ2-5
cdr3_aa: CASSQAFQETQYF
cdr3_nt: TGTGCCAGCTCTCAGGCCTTCCAAGAGACCCAGTACTTC

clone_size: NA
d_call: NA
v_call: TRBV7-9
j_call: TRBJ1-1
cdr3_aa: CASSLTRDTEAFF
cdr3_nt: TGTGCCAGCAGCTTAACCAGGGACACTGAAGCTTTCTTT

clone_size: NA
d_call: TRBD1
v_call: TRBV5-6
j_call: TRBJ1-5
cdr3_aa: CASSRTGASSNQPQHF
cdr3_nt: TGTGCCAGCAGCCGGACAGGGGCTTCTAGCAATCAGCCCCAGCATTTT

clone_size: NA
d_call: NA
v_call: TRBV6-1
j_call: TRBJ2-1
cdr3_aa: CASSEEYRASSYNEQFF
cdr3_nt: TGTGCCAGCAGTGAAGAATACAGGGCCAGCTCCTACAATGAGCAGTTCTTC

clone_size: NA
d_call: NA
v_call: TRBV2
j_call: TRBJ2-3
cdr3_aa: CASSSLVDTQYF
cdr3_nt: TGTGCCAGCTCTTCGTTAGTAGATACGCAGTATTTT

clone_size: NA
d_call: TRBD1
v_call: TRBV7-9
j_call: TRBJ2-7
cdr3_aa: CASSLLTGAGEQYF
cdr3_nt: TGTGCCAGCAGCTTACTAACAGGGGCTGGCGAGCAGTACTTC

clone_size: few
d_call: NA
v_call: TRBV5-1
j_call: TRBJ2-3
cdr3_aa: CASSLGAADTQYF
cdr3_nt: TGCGCCAGCAGCTTGGGAGCGGCGGATACGCAGTATTTT

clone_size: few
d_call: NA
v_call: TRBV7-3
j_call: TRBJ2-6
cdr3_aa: CASSFAGSGANVLTF
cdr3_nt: TGTGCCAGCAGCTTCGCGGGGTCTGGGGCCAACGTCCTGACTTTC

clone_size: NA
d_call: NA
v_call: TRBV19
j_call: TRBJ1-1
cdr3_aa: CASSMSMNTEAFF
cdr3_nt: TGTGCCAGTAGTATGTCCATGAACACTGAAGCTTTCTTT

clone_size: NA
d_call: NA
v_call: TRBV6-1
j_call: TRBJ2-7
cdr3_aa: CASSGDGLYEQYF
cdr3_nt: TGTGCCAGCAGTGGAGACGGACTCTACGAGCAGTACTTC

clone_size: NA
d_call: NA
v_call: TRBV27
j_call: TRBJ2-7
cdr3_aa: CASSLDSSYEQYF
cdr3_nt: TGTGCCAGCAGCCTGGACAGCTCCTACGAGCAGTACTTC

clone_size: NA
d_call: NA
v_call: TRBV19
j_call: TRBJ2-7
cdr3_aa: CASSMGHSYEQYF
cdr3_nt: TGTGCCAGTAGTATGGGGCACTCCTACGAGCAGTACTTC

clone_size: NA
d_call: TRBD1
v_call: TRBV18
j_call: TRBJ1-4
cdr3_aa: CASSPGQGREKLFF
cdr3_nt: TGTGCCAGCTCGCCGGGACAGGGCAGAGAAAAACTGTTTTTT

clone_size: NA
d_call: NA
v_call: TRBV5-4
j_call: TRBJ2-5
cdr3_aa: CASSEPGAQETQYF
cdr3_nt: TGTGCCAGCAGCGAACCGGGAGCACAAGAGACCCAGTACTTC

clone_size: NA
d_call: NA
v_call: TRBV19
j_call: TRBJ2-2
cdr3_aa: CASRPGQSGTGELFF
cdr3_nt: TGTGCCAGTAGACCAGGACAAAGTGGCACCGGGGAGCTGTTTTTT

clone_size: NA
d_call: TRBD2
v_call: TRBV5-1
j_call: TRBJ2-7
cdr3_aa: CASSAGLAREQYF
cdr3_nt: TGCGCCAGCAGCGCGGGACTAGCTCGGGAGCAGTACTTC

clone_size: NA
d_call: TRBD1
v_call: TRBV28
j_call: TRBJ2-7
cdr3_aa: CASSSRDRVHEQYF
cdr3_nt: TGTGCCAGCAGTTCCCGGGACAGGGTTCACGAGCAGTACTTC

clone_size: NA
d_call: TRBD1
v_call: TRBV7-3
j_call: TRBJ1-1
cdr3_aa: CASSSLTGAAFF
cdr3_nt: TGTGCCAGCAGCTCCCTGACAGGGGCAGCTTTCTTT